Shown below are 10 T cell receptor beta chains from a single sample sequenced in a study of blood T cell repertoires in COVID-19. Libraries were prepared by immunoSEQ multiplex PCR; TCRdb keeps only in-frame clonotypes and omits some of them. The table lists 250,000 to 350,000 clones, 92% of them singletons, with about 18% in the top ten. Sequenced: PBMCs or T cells enriched from blood (not recorded which). These receptors all come from a woman aged 30 to 39 who had recovered from COVID-19.

The chain is built from TRBV7-3 and TRBJ1-4, with D perhaps matching TRBD1 (6 bases). The CDR3 is 17 amino acids. Between the trimmed V and J ends, which lost 0 bases and 11 bases, there was a span of 22 bases. CDR1 and CDR2 from the germline V gene are SGHTA and FQGTGA. CDR3 in amino acids: CASSLTPPRQGWRKLFF. CDR3 coding DNA: TGTGCCAGCAGCTTAACCCCCCCCCGCCAGGGGTGGAGGAAACTGTTTTTT.

The J gene is TRBJ2-3, the V gene TRBV6-2 or TRBV6-3; D may be TRBD1 (6 bases). Deletions cut 0 bases from V and 7 bases from J, with 17 bases between. Germline V gene data show CDR1 as MNHEY and CDR2 as SVGEGT. The CDR3 covers 16 residues. The CDR3 coding sequence is TGTGCCAGCAGTTACTCTCCGGGACAATGGGGGAATACGCAGTATTTT. Its protein is CASSYSPGQWGNTQYF.

J is TRBJ1-1 and V is TRBV6-2 or TRBV6-3, with D perhaps TRBD1 (5 bases). CDR3 length: 13 residues. Germline V gene lookup returns CDR1 MNHEY and CDR2 SVGEGT. Trimming left V 6 bases short and J 5 bases short, with 13 bases between. The CDR3 loop is CASSLGAGTEAFF. CDR3 DNA: TGTGCCAGCAGCCTAGGGGCAGGGACTGAAGCTTTCTTT.

This sequence joins TRBV5-4 and TRBJ2-7, with TRBD1 identical over 7 bases. This CDR3 comprises 15 residues. Germline values: CDR1 SGHNT, CDR2 YYREEE (reference sequence). The V and J ends lost 0 bases and 5 bases, in that order; junction bases with no gene match: 8. This chain's CDR3 is CASSLGQGVRNEQYF. As DNA, the CDR3 is TGTGCCAGCAGCTTGGGACAGGGTGTCAGGAACGAGCAGTACTTC.

The rearrangement links TRBV10-3 to TRBJ2-7; D ambiguous. The V gene lost 0 bases and the J gene lost 7 bases, with 13 bases spanning the gap. Per the germline V gene, CDR1 is ENHRY and CDR2 is SYGVKD. The CDR3 contains 14 residues. The CDR3: CAISESNNDEEQYF. DNA of the CDR3: TGTGCCATCAGTGAGTCGAATAACGATGAGGAGCAGTACTTC.

The chain combines TRBV19 with TRBJ2-3; 7 bases line up with TRBD2. V lost 4 bases and J lost 0; bases outside the gene matches: 7. Germline V lookup: CDR1 LNHDA, CDR2 SQIVND (reference sequence). The CDR3 loop spans 16 amino acids. CDR3 residues: CASSSSGGASTDTQYF. The CDR3 region has the DNA TGTGCCAGTAGTAGTTCGGGGGGAGCTAGCACAGATACGCAGTATTTT.

The J gene is TRBJ1-1, the V gene TRBV11-3; the match to TRBD1 covers 9 bases. The CDR3 covers 14 residues. Germline CDR1 reads SGHNT; CDR2 reads YENEEA. Trimming took 5 bases from V and 1 from J; bases not matched to a gene: 2. The CDR3, as DNA: TGTGCCAGCAGCACGGGACAGGGGAACACTGAAGCTTTCTTT. As protein: CASSTGQGNTEAFF.

This chain joins TRBV4-1 and TRBJ2-1, with 15 nucleotides matching TRBD2. The V segment lost 2 bases and the J segment 3 bases; nucleotides outside the gene matches: 17. CDR1 is MGHRA and CDR2 is YSYEKL in the germline V gene. The CDR3 totals 22 residues. Here the CDR3 reads CASSQPGLAGGRKTPIYNEQFF. The DNA for the CDR3 is TGCGCCAGCAGCCAACCCGGACTAGCGGGGGGGCGGAAGACGCCTATCTACAATGAGCAGTTCTTC.

This clone was picked up one time. This chain uses TRBV21-1 with TRBJ1-2; the DNA was not used to check the table's D call, TRBD1. TRBV21-1 constitutes a pseudogene. The length of the CDR3 is 14 residues. This CDR3 is CASGIPKAGDGYTF. The CDR3 DNA sequence: TGTGCCAGCGGCATTCCTAAGGCAGGGGATGGCTACACCTTC.

This clone turned up a few times. The chain has TRBV6-1 and TRBJ1-1; D gene ambiguous. The CDR3 spans 13 residues. Trimming left V 3 bases short and J 2 bases short, with 7 bases between. Germline CDR1 and CDR2: MNHNS and SASEGT. CDR3 loop: CASSELRNTEAFF. The CDR3 coding sequence is TGTGCCAGCAGTGAGCTCAGAAACACTGAAGCTTTCTTT.